This T cell receptor (beta chain) was sequenced in a study of cytomegalovirus exposure and HLA in healthy donors. Overall study context: A later analysis reported the same platform for the 120 or so validation repertoires and the approximately 670 first-cohort repertoires. The study, taken as a whole, reports: A few chains linked to CMV were shown in vitro to be specific for CMV antigens. In the 95 to 150 validation repertoires, 85% to 95% of cluster scores exceeded 0, per a later analysis.

The junction had 3 bases not matched to a gene; V was cut back by 3 bases and J by 6 bases. This CDR3 has 15 residues. Per the germline V gene, CDR1 is SEHNR and CDR2 is FQNEAQ (reference sequence). The assay was immunoSEQ multiplex PCR, and TCRdb's table has in-frame clones only and misses some. The top ten clones hold 2% to 2.5% of a sample with over 60,000 clones, approximately 96% of them seen once. Comments on this clone: Its specificity is not known.

The sample comprised PBMCs. The chain joins TRBV7-9 to TRBJ2-4; 12 nucleotides match TRBD1. The source is a young man in good health and CMV-seronegative. CDR3 nucleotides: TGTGCCAGCAGCTTGGGACAGGGGGCAGTAAACATTCAGTACTTC. Translation: CASSLGQGAVNIQYF.